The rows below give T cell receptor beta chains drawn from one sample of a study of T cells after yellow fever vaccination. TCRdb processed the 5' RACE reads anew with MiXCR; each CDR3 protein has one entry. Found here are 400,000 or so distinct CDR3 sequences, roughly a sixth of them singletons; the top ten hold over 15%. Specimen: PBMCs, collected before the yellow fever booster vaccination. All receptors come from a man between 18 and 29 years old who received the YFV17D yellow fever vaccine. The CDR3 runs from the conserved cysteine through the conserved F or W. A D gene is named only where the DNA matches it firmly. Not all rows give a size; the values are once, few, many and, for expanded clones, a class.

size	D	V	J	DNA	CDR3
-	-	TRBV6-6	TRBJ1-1	TGTGCCTCCCGTGACCGAGACAGGTTGAACACTGAAGCTTTCTTT	CASRDRDRLNTEAFF
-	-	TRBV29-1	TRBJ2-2	TGCAGCGTGTCAGGGCCCGGTTTTTACACCGGGGAGCTGTTTTTT	CSVSGPGFYTGELFF
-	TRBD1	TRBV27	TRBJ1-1	TGTGCCAGCAGTCAAGGGGGCTTAGCTTTCTTT	CASSQGGLAFF
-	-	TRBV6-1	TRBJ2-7	TGTGCCAGCAGGCCGACGGTAACCTACGAGCAGTACTTC	CASRPTVTYEQYF
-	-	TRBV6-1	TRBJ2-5	TGTGCCAGCAGTGAAGCCCTACCGGAGACCCAGTACTTC	CASSEALPETQYF
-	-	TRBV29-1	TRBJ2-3	TGCAGCGTTGAAGACAGGGTAACGGCAGATACGCAGTATTTT	CSVEDRVTADTQYF
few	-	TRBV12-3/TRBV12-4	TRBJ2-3	TGTGCCAGCACCCTTACGACAGACACAGATACGCAGTATTTT	CASTLTTDTDTQYF
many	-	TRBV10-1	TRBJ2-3	TGCGCCACCTCGCAAGGCACAGATACGCAGTATTTT	CATSQGTDTQYF
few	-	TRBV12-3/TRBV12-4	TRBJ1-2	TGTGCCAGCAGTTTAGGGCACGTTACCTATGGCTACACCTTC	CASSLGHVTYGYTF
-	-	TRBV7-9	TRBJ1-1	TGTGCCAGCAGTCCGGAGGGGGGGATGGCTTTCTTT	CASSPEGGMAFF
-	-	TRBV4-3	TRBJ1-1	TGCGCCAGCAGCCAAGAGTTAGGGGGAGGCACTGAAGCTTTCTTT	CASSQELGGGTEAFF
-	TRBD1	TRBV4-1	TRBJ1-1	TGCGCCAGCAGCCAACCCGGGACAGGGAACACTGAAGCTTTCTTT	CASSQPGTGNTEAFF
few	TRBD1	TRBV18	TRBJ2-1	TGTGCCAGCTCAAAACGGGACAGCAACTACAATGAGCAGTTCTTC	CASSKRDSNYNEQFF
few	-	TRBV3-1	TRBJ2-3	TGTGCCAGCAGCCCCCAAGCGGGCTCTAGCACAGATACGCAGTATTTT	CASSPQAGSSTDTQYF
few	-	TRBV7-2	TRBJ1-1	TGTGCCAGCAGCATCTACACCCAGGGGAAGGTAGCTTTCTTT	CASSIYTQGKVAFF
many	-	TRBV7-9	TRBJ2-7	TGTGCCAGCAGCTTACCCCCGGGACACCCCTCCTACGAGCAGTACTTC	CASSLPPGHPSYEQYF
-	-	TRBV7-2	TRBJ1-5	TGTGCCAGCAGCCCACCAAACGGAGGTCGGCCCCAGCATTTT	CASSPPNGGRPQHF
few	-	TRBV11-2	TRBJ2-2	TGTGCCAGCAGCGAGACGGGGATGCTGGCCGGGGAGCTGTTTTTT	CASSETGMLAGELFF
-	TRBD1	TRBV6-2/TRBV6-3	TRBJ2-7	TGTGCCAGCAGACGACAGGGGGACTACGAGCAGTACTTC	CASRRQGDYEQYF
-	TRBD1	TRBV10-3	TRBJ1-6	TGTGCCTCCGGGACAGAGGAGAGATCACCCCTCCACTTT	CASGTEERSPLHF
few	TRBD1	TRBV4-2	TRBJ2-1	TGTGCCAGCAGCTCCCCGGGACAGGGTTCCAATGAGCAGTTCTTC	CASSSPGQGSNEQFF
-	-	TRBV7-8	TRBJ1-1	TGTGCCAGCAGCCAGGAAATCGTCTATGTGAACACTGAAGCTTTCTTT	CASSQEIVYVNTEAFF
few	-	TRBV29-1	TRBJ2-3	TGCAGCGTTTCCCTACGGGGCACAGATACGCAGTATTTT	CSVSLRGTDTQYF
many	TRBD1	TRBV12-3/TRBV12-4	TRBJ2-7	TGTGCCAGCAGAGAAACACAGGGGGCCCTGGACTACGAGCAGTACTTC	CASRETQGALDYEQYF
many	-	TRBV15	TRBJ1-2	TGTGCCACCAGCAGACCACCGGACACCCACAACTTCTTC	CATSRPPDTHNFF
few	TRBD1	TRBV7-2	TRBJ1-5	TGTGCCAGCAGCCGGACAGGTTATCAGCCCCAGCATTTT	CASSRTGYQPQHF
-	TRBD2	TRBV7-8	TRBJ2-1	TGTGCCAGCAGCCCCAAGACCGAGAAGCGGGGCAATGAGCAGTTCTTC	CASSPKTEKRGNEQFF
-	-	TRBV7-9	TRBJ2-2	TGTGCCAGCAGCGATACCGGGATCCCCTTCGGCACCGGGGAGCTGTTTTTT	CASSDTGIPFGTGELFF
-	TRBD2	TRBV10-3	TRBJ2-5	TGTGCCACGACCCAACTAGCGGGGGGAGAGACCCAGTACTTC	CATTQLAGGETQYF
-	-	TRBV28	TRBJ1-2	TGTGCCAGCAGTTCCCCCGACACCGGCGGGGGCTACACCTTC	CASSSPDTGGGYTF
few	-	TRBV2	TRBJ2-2	TGTGCCATCGGCGTCCCGCGGGGGAACACCGGGGAGCTGTTTTTT	CAIGVPRGNTGELFF
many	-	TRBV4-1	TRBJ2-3	TGCGCCAGCAGCCAAGGGGCTGGGACAGATACGCAGTATTTT	CASSQGAGTDTQYF
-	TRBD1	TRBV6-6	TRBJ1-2	TGTGCCAGCAAGGGGGACAGATACTATGGCTACACCTTC	CASKGDRYYGYTF
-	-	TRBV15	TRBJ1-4	TGTGCCACCAGCAGACAAGCAACTAATGAAAAACTGTTTTTT	CATSRQATNEKLFF
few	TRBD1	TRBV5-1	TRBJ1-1	TGCGCCAGCAGCCGGGTACAGGGGTCGAACACTGAAGCTTTCTTT	CASSRVQGSNTEAFF
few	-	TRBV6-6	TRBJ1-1	TGTGCCAGCAAGTATGGGTATTCGGACACTGAAGCTTTCTTT	CASKYGYSDTEAFF
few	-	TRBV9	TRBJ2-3	TGTGCCAGCAGCGTCCTAGCTGCAGATACGCAGTATTTT	CASSVLAADTQYF
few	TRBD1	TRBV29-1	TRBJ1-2	TGCAGCGCTAGTGGGGGACAGGGGGCCTCTAACTATGGCTACACCTTC	CSASGGQGASNYGYTF
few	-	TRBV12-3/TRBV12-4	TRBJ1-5	TGTGCCAGCAGGTTGGGGGATGTTAGCAATCAGCCCCAGCATTTT	CASRLGDVSNQPQHF
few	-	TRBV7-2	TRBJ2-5	TGTGCCAGCAGGTCGGTTTCGTTGGCGGAAGGGGAGACCCAGTACTTC	CASRSVSLAEGETQYF
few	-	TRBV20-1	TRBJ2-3	TGCAGTGCGGACCCCGCTAGCACAGATACGCAGTATTTT	CSADPASTDTQYF
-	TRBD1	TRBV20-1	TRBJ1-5	TGCAGTGCGGAGACAGGGCCGACAGACTATAGCAATCAGCCCCAGCATTTT	CSAETGPTDYSNQPQHF
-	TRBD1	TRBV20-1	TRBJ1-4	TGCAGTGCTAGGGAACAGGGGGCGCGAGAAAAACTGTTTTTT	CSAREQGAREKLFF
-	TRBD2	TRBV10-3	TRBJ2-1	TGTGCCATCAGGGAACTAGCGGGGATTAACAATGAGCAGTTCTTC	CAIRELAGINNEQFF
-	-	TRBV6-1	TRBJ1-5	TGTGCCAGCAGTGGAGTTCTGGACAAGAATCAGCCCCAGCATTTT	CASSGVLDKNQPQHF
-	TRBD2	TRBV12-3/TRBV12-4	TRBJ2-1	TGTGCCAGCAGGGTAGGGACTAGCGGGGGGGAGCAGTTCTTC	CASRVGTSGGEQFF
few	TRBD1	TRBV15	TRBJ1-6	TGTGCCACCAGCAGAGGGTTTAGGGACAGTCGTAATTCACCCCTCCACTTT	CATSRGFRDSRNSPLHF
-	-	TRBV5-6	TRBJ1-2	TGTGCCAGCCTGTCGGCGGGAGGCTATGGCTACACCTTC	CASLSAGGYGYTF